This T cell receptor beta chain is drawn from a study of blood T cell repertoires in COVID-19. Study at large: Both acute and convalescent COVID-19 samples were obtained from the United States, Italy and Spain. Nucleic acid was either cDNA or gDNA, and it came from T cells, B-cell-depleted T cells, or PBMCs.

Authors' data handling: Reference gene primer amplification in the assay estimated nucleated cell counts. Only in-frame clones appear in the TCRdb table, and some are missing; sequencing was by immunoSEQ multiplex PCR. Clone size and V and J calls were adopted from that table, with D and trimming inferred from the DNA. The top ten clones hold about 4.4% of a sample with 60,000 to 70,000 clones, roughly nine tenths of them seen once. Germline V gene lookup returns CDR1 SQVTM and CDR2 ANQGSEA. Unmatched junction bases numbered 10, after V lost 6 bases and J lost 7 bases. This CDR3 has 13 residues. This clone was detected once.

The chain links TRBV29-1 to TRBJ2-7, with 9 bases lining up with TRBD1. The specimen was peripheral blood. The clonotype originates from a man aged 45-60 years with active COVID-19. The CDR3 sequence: CSVSGQGLAEQYF. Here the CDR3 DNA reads TGCAGCGTCTCCGGACAGGGGCTGGCGGAGCAGTACTTC.